A single sample gave rise to the 27 T cell receptor beta chains below, sequenced in a study of blood T cell repertoires in COVID-19. The method was immunoSEQ multiplex PCR; TCRdb's version includes in-frame clones alone and lacks a portion of them. The repertoire holds 300,000 to 350,000 clones, with approximately 89% as singletons. Sequencing was performed on peripheral blood. The receptor source for this set is a woman aged 55-75 years with COVID-19, enrolled during active disease.

This chain uses TRBV29-1 with TRBJ2-5; D call uncertain. Germline V gene data show CDR1 as SQVTM and CDR2 as ANQGSEA. This CDR3 contains 20 residues. Between the trimmed V and J ends, which lost 4 bases and 2 bases, there was a span of 32 bases. The CDR3 sequence: CSVVKGVFNSKQGPQETQYF. CDR3 nucleotides: TGCAGCGTTGTTAAAGGTGTATTTAACAGTAAGCAAGGCCCTCAAGAGACCCAGTACTTC.

The chain combines TRBV19 with TRBJ2-7; possibly TRBD2 for D (6 bases). The V gene's germline CDR1 is LNHDA and CDR2 SQIVND (reference sequence). This CDR3 spans 14 amino acids. V was cut by 0 bases and J by 2 bases, with 8 bases left in between. The CDR3 is CASSIETGAYEQYF. The CDR3, as DNA: TGTGCCAGTAGTATAGAGACGGGGGCCTACGAGCAGTACTTC.

J is TRBJ1-2 and V is TRBV20-1, with unresolved D. Looked up from germline, CDR1 is DFQATT and CDR2 is SNEGSKA (reference sequence). The CDR3 runs 10 residues. V lost 1 base and J 6 bases, leaving 3 bases between the germline ends. CDR3 nucleotides: TGCAGTGCTAGAGCGGATGGCTACACCTTC. This codes for CSARADGYTF.

The V gene is TRBV27, the J gene TRBJ1-1; D possibly corresponds to TRBD1 (5 bases). The germline V and J ends were trimmed by 2 bases and 1 base, with 11 bases remaining between them. The CDR3 spans 15 residues. CDR1 MNHEY and CDR2 SMNVEV come from the germline V gene (reference sequence). This CDR3 reads CASSLEGTSNTEAFF. The CDR3, as DNA: TGTGCCAGCAGTTTAGAAGGGACTTCGAACACTGAAGCTTTCTTT.

J is TRBJ1-1 and V is TRBV5-1; 7 nucleotides agree with TRBD1. V gave up 4 bases and J gave up 5 bases; unmatched junction bases: 14. The CDR3 spans 16 residues. Germline-derived CDR1 and CDR2 are SGHRS and YFSETQ. The CDR3 spells CASSRGVTGINTEAFF. For the CDR3, the DNA is TGCGCCAGCAGCAGGGGGGTGACAGGGATTAATACTGAAGCTTTCTTT.

The chain uses TRBV2 and TRBJ1-1; D not certain. V lost 0 bases and J lost 1, with 6 bases in between. The length of the CDR3 is 14 residues. Germline CDR1 and CDR2: SNHLY and FYNNEI. In nucleotides, the CDR3 is TGTGCCAGCAGTGAAGCGCGGGCGAACACTGAAGCTTTCTTT. The encoded protein is CASSEARANTEAFF.

The chain carries TRBV5-4 and TRBJ2-4, with 7 bases matching TRBD1. V lost 0 bases, J lost 10 bases, and 7 bases stayed unmatched. In germline, CDR1 is SGHNT, CDR2 YYREEE (reference sequence). The CDR3 is 14 amino acids. The CDR3 reads CASSLVRDSFIQYF. CDR3 in DNA: TGTGCCAGCAGCTTGGTTCGGGACAGTTTTATTCAGTACTTC. The full variable domain, in which reference TRBV5-4 and TRBJ2-4 provide the parts outside the CDR3, is ETGVTQSPTHLIKTRGQQVTLRCSSQSGHNTVSWYQQALGQGPQFIFQYYREEENGRGNFPPRFSGLQFPNYSSELNVNALELDDSALYLCASSLVRDSFIQYFGAGTRLSVL.

V gene TRBV5-1 combines with J gene TRBJ2-1, with a possible D match to TRBD2 (7 bases). CDR1 and CDR2 from the germline V gene are SGHRS and YFSETQ. The CDR3 is 15 amino acids. The germline V and J ends were trimmed by 1 base and 5 bases, with 13 bases remaining between them. CDR3 sequence: CASSLRGGTNNEQFF. Here the CDR3 DNA reads TGCGCCAGCAGCTTGAGGGGGGGAACTAACAATGAGCAGTTCTTC. Full variable domain (missing parts from reference TRBV5-1 and TRBJ2-1): KAGVTQTPRYLIKTRGQQVTLSCSPISGHRSVSWYQQTPGQGLQFLFEYFSETQRNKGNFPGRFSGRQFSNSRSEMNVSTLELGDSALYLCASSLRGGTNNEQFFGPGTRLTVL.

This sequence joins TRBV4-2 and TRBJ1-6; 10 bases align to TRBD1. Germline values: CDR1 LGHNA, CDR2 YNFKEQ. With 3 bases clipped from V and 5 bases from J, the junction kept 7 bases outside the gene matches. This CDR3 has 17 amino acids. CDR3 bases: TGTGCCAGCAGCCAGAGGACAGGGGGTGTTGATAATTCACCCCTCCACTTT. Encoded protein: CASSQRTGGVDNSPLHF.

V gene TRBV5-4 combines with J gene TRBJ1-6, with a weak D call TRBD1 (5 bases). V gave up 4 bases and J gave up 4 bases, with 15 bases separating them. The CDR3 is 16 residues long. Germline-derived CDR1 and CDR2 are SGHNT and YYREEE (reference sequence). CDR3 amino acids: CASSAGFGGYNSPLHF. The CDR3, as DNA: TGTGCCAGCAGCGCGGGGTTCGGGGGATATAATTCACCCCTCCACTTT.

In DNA form, the CDR3 reads TGTGCCAGCAGCTTATACAGGGAGAACACTGAAGCTTTCTTT. It is translated as CASSLYRENTEAFF. The chain has TRBV7-9 and TRBJ1-1, with D possibly TRBD1 on 6 matching bases. Trimming took off 2 bases at V and 1 base at J, with 8 bases between the two ends. Per the germline V gene, CDR1 is SEHNR and CDR2 is FQNEAQ (reference sequence). CDR3 length: 14 amino acids. Filled out from reference TRBV7-9 and TRBJ1-1, the complete variable domain reads DTGVSQNPRHKITKRGQNVTFRCDPISEHNRLYWYRQTLGQGPEFLTYFQNEAQLEKSRLLSDRFSAERPKGSFSTLEIQRTEQGDSAMYLCASSLYRENTEAFFGQGTRLTVV.

This chain uses TRBV2 with TRBJ1-1; possibly TRBD1 for D (5 bases). Trimming left V 4 bases short and J 3 bases short, with 15 bases between. CDR1 is SNHLY, CDR2 FYNNEI, per germline. The CDR3 is made up of 15 amino acids. The CDR3 here is CASSVQGTVYTEAFF. For the CDR3, the DNA is TGTGCCAGCAGTGTCCAGGGAACGGTATACACTGAAGCTTTCTTT.

This chain links TRBV5-4 with TRBJ2-2; TRBD2 agrees at 11 bases. V lost 4 bases and J lost 6; bases outside the gene matches: 5. In germline, CDR1 is SGHNT, CDR2 YYREEE (reference sequence). The CDR3 is 15 residues long. The CDR3 DNA sequence: TGTGCCAGCAGCGTGACTAGCGGGGTGGCCGGGGAGCTGTTTTTT. Amino acids: CASSVTSGVAGELFF. The full variable domain, in which reference TRBV5-4 and TRBJ2-2 provide the parts outside the CDR3, is ETGVTQSPTHLIKTRGQQVTLRCSSQSGHNTVSWYQQALGQGPQFIFQYYREEENGRGNFPPRFSGLQFPNYSSELNVNALELDDSALYLCASSVTSGVAGELFFGEGSRLTVL.

The genes are TRBV21-1 and TRBJ2-6; the table's D call of TRBD2 was not tested on the DNA. TRBV21-1 is marked as a pseudogene. CDR3 length equals 16 residues. Written as DNA, the CDR3 is TGTGCCAGCGGATGGTCAGCGAACTCTGGGGCCAACGTCCTGACTTTC. Protein: CASGWSANSGANVLTF.

The chain couples TRBV10-2 to TRBJ2-7, with 10 nucleotides matching TRBD1. The V segment lost 6 bases and the J segment 2 bases; nucleotides outside the gene matches: 7. The germline V gene encodes CDR1 WSHSY and CDR2 SAAADI. This CDR3 region has 15 residues. CDR3: CASRGTGENPYEQYF. The CDR3 DNA sequence: TGCGCCAGCAGGGGGACAGGGGAAAACCCCTACGAGCAGTACTTC.

CDR3 in amino acids: CASSLGPGRGADGYTF. The CDR3 nucleotides are TGTGCCAGCAGCTTAGGACCGGGACGCGGGGCAGACGGCTACACCTTC. V is TRBV7-9 and J is TRBJ1-2, with D perhaps matching TRBD1 (5 bases). This CDR3 region has 16 residues. Per germline, CDR1 SEHNR and CDR2 FQNEAQ (reference sequence). V gave up 1 base and J gave up 8 bases, with 20 bases separating them.

The rearrangement joins TRBV27 to TRBJ2-2, with 10 bases fitting TRBD1. With V trimmed by 6 bases and J by 6 bases, 10 bases remained unmatched. From germline, CDR1 is MNHEY and CDR2 SMNVEV (reference sequence). The CDR3 totals 16 residues. The CDR3 region is CASRKPGQGSAGELFF. In DNA, the CDR3 is TGTGCCAGCAGAAAACCGGGACAGGGGTCAGCCGGGGAGCTGTTTTTT.

The V call is TRBV10-3, the J call TRBJ2-3; D is perhaps TRBD1 (5 bases). V was cut by 6 bases and J by 3 bases, with 7 bases left in between. CDR1 and CDR2 from the germline V gene are ENHRY and SYGVKD. The CDR3 contains 12 residues. The CDR3 DNA sequence: TGTGCCATCAGCCAGGGTACAGATACGCAGTATTTT. Translation gives CAISQGTDTQYF.

The rearrangement links TRBV7-3 to TRBJ2-1; 8 bases are shared with TRBD2. Germline trimming cut 5 bases from V and 8 bases from J; bases unmatched to any gene: 14. Germline V gene lookup returns CDR1 SGHTA and CDR2 FQGTGA. The CDR3 is made up of 16 amino acids. CDR3 sequence reads: CASSRKAGAPPDEQFF. The CDR3 DNA is TGTGCCAGCAGCCGGAAAGCGGGGGCCCCTCCGGATGAGCAGTTCTTC.

The sample holds one count of this clone. The chain combines TRBV6-1 with TRBJ1-2, with TRBD1 identical over 7 bases. J lost 3 bases, V lost 1 base, and 5 bases had no gene match. The CDR3 length is 15 residues. Per the germline V gene, CDR1 is MNHNS and CDR2 is SASEGT. CDR3 nucleotide sequence: TGTGCCAGCAGTGAAGGCCTAACAGGGGACTATGGCTACACCTTC. It specifies CASSEGLTGDYGYTF.

This chain links TRBV7-9 with TRBJ2-7; D unresolved. The CDR3 extends over 14 amino acids. Per germline, CDR1 SEHNR and CDR2 FQNEAQ (reference sequence). Trimming took off 1 base at V and 0 bases at J, with 7 bases between the two ends. CDR3 in amino acids: CASSLVPGSYEQYF. In nucleotides, the CDR3 is TGTGCCAGCAGCTTAGTGCCGGGCTCCTACGAGCAGTACTTC.

J is TRBJ1-2 and V is TRBV9; D uncertain. Germline lookup yields CDR1 SGDLS and CDR2 YYNGEE. With 0 bases removed from V and 3 bases from J, the gap between germline ends came to 12 bases. The CDR3 has 15 residues. The CDR3, as DNA: TGTGCCAGCAGCGTAGACCCGGTAGTGGACTATGGCTACACCTTC. It encodes CASSVDPVVDYGYTF.

This clone was observed once. This chain joins TRBV18 and TRBJ1-2; a possible D gene is TRBD1 (5 bases). Germline loops: CDR1 KGHSH, CDR2 LQKENI. This CDR3 has 14 amino acids. Trimming shortened V by 1 base and J by 8 bases, and 14 bases separated the two germline ends. In DNA form, the CDR3 reads TGTGCCAGCTCACCACTCCAGGGTGTGATAGGCTACACCTTC. Translating gives CASSPLQGVIGYTF. Filled out from reference TRBV18 and TRBJ1-2, the complete variable domain reads NAGVMQNPRHLVRRRGQEARLRCSPMKGHSHVYWYRQLPEEGLKFMVYLQKENIIDESGMPKERFSAEFPKEGPSILRIQQVVRGDSAAYFCASSPLQGVIGYTFGSGTRLTVV.

This clone has just one count. J is TRBJ1-1 and V is TRBV18; perhaps TRBD1 as D (5 bases). Per the germline V gene, CDR1 is KGHSH and CDR2 is LQKENI. Trimming removed 3 bases at V and 11 bases at J, with 13 bases between. This CDR3 contains 12 residues. The CDR3 protein is CASSPWQGWAFF. DNA for the CDR3: TGTGCCAGCTCACCGTGGCAGGGTTGGGCTTTCTTT.

The rearrangement uses TRBV4-1 and TRBJ2-7; 7 positions match TRBD1. The CDR3 totals 13 residues. V shed 4 bases and J 4 bases; nucleotides not matched to a gene: 4. Germline loops: CDR1 MGHRA, CDR2 YSYEKL. For the CDR3, the DNA is TGCGCCAGCAGCCCTCAGACAGGGTACGAGCAGTACTTC. Amino acids: CASSPQTGYEQYF.

The count of this clone is one. V gene TRBV5-1 combines with J gene TRBJ2-1, with 7 nucleotides matching TRBD2. This CDR3 has 16 residues. Germline trimming cut 1 base from V and 9 bases from J; bases unmatched to any gene: 13. Germline V gene sequence: CDR1 SGHRS, CDR2 YFSETQ. The DNA of the CDR3 is TGCGCCAGCAGCTTGTATCCGGGGACTAAGAGTTCTGAGCAGTTCTTC. Its protein is CASSLYPGTKSSEQFF.

The chain uses TRBV4-1 and TRBJ2-6; 8 bases match TRBD1. With 1 base clipped from V and 0 bases from J, the junction kept 11 bases outside the gene matches. Germline CDR1 is MGHRA and CDR2 is YSYEKL. The CDR3 is made up of 20 amino acids. The CDR3 sequence is CASSQVGQGRPASGANVLTF. Here the CDR3 DNA reads TGCGCCAGCAGCCAAGTTGGACAGGGAAGGCCAGCCTCTGGGGCCAACGTCCTGACTTTC.